The rows below give T cell receptor beta chains drawn from one sample of a study of cytomegalovirus exposure and HLA in healthy donors. Profiled with immunoSEQ multiplex PCR; TCRdb holds only in-frame clones, not every one. The sample consists of about 210,000 clones, over 65% of them appearing once. Sequencing was carried out using PBMCs. The receptors were gathered from a man aged 35 to 55 in good health and CMV-seropositive. CDR3s include the opening cysteine and the closing phenylalanine or tryptophan. Fields, in order: V gene, J gene, D gene, CDR3 DNA, CDR3 protein. A D gene is named only where the DNA matches it firmly.

v_gene: TRBV7-8
j_gene: TRBJ2-1
d_gene: -
CDR3nt: TGTGCCAGCAGCTTAGGAGGAACGGACAATGAGCAGTTCTTC
CDR3aa: CASSLGGTDNEQFF

v_gene: TRBV9
j_gene: TRBJ2-3
d_gene: -
CDR3nt: TGTGCCAGCAGCGTAAAAGCCGGAGGGGGCACAGATACGCAGTATTTT
CDR3aa: CASSVKAGGGTDTQYF

v_gene: TRBV27
j_gene: TRBJ1-2
d_gene: -
CDR3nt: TGTGCCAGCAGTTTAAAGGCCCGAGGGCCCTATGGCTACACCTTC
CDR3aa: CASSLKARGPYGYTF

v_gene: TRBV7-3
j_gene: TRBJ2-2
d_gene: -
CDR3nt: TGTGCCAGCAGCCGGGCTCCCGGGGCCGGGGAGCTGTTTTTT
CDR3aa: CASSRAPGAGELFF

v_gene: TRBV7-6
j_gene: TRBJ1-6
d_gene: TRBD1
CDR3nt: TGTGCCAGCAGCTTAAAAGGACAGGGGGCTACACCCCTCCACTTT
CDR3aa: CASSLKGQGATPLHF

v_gene: TRBV5-4
j_gene: TRBJ1-6
d_gene: TRBD1
CDR3nt: TGTGCCAGCAGCTTGGCAGGGGGCGCGGATTCACCCCTCCACTTT
CDR3aa: CASSLAGGADSPLHF

v_gene: TRBV7-2
j_gene: TRBJ1-5
d_gene: -
CDR3nt: TGTGCCAGCAGCTTACGGGGGGATCAGCCCCAGCATTTT
CDR3aa: CASSLRGDQPQHF

v_gene: TRBV5-1
j_gene: TRBJ2-3
d_gene: TRBD1
CDR3nt: TGCGCCAGCAGCTTGGGGGGGACAGTCTCCACAGATACGCAGTATTTT
CDR3aa: CASSLGGTVSTDTQYF

v_gene: TRBV27
j_gene: TRBJ2-1
d_gene: TRBD2
CDR3nt: TGTGCCAGCAGTTTGACTAGCGGGGGCCTCCCCTACAATGAGCAGTTCTTC
CDR3aa: CASSLTSGGLPYNEQFF

v_gene: TRBV6-1
j_gene: TRBJ2-5
d_gene: TRBD1
CDR3nt: TGTGCCAGCAGTGTCCAGGACAGGGAAGGGACCCAGTACTTC
CDR3aa: CASSVQDREGTQYF

v_gene: TRBV18
j_gene: TRBJ2-4
d_gene: TRBD2
CDR3nt: TGTGCCAGCTCATTAGCGGGAGGGCACGAAAACATTCAGTACTTC
CDR3aa: CASSLAGGHENIQYF

v_gene: TRBV13
j_gene: TRBJ2-1
d_gene: TRBD1
CDR3nt: TGTGCCAGCAGCTTAGCACAGGGGCTCGGGGCGTTCTTC
CDR3aa: CASSLAQGLGAFF